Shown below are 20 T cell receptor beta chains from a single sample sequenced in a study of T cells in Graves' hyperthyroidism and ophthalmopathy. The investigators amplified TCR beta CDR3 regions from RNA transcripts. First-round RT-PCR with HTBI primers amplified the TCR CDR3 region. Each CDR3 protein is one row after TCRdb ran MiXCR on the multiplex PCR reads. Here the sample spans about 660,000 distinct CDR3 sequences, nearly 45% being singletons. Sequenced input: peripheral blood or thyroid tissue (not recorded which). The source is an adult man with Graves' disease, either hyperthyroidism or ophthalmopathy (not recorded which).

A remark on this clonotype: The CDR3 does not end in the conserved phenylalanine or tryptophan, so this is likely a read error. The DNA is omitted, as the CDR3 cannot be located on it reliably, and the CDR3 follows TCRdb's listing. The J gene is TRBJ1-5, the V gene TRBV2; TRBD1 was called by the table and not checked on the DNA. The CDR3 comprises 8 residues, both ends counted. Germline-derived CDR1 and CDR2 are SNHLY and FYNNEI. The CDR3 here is CASSEARQ.

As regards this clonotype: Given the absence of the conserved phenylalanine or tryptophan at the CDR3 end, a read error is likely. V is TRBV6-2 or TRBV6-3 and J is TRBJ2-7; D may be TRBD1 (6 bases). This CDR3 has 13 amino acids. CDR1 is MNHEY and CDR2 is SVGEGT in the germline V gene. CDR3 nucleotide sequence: TGTGCCAGCACCACCACAGGGACCTATGAGCAGTACCTC. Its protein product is CASTTTGTYEQYL.

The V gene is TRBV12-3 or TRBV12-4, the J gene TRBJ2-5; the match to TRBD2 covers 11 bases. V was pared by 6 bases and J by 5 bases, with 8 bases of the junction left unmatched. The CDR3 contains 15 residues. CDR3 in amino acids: CASRSSGRSGETQYF. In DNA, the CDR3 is TGTGCCAGCAGGTCTAGCGGGAGGAGTGGGGAGACCCAGTACTTC.

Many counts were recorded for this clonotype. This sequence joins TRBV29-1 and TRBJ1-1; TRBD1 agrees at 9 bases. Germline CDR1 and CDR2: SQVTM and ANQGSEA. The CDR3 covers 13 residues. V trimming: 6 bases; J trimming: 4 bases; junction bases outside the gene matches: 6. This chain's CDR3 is CSVLQGAVTEAFF. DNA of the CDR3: TGCAGCGTCCTACAGGGGGCTGTCACTGAAGCTTTCTTT.

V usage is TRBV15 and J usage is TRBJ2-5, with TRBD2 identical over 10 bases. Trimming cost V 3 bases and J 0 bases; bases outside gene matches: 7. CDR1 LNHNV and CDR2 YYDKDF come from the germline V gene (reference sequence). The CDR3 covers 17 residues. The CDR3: CATSRGGTSVYQETQYF. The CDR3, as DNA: TGTGCCACCAGCAGGGGAGGGACTAGCGTTTACCAAGAGACCCAGTACTTC.

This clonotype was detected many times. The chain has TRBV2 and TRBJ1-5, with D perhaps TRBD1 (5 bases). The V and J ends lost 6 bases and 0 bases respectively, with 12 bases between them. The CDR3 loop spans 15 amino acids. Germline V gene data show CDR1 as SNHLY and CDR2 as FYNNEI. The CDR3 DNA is TGTGCCAGCAGGCGGGGCCTTTATAGCAATCAGCCCCAGCATTTT. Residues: CASRRGLYSNQPQHF. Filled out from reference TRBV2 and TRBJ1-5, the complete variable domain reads EPEVTQTPSHQVTQMGQEVILRCVPISNHLYFYWYRQILGQKVEFLVSFYNNEISEKSEIFDDQFSVERPDGSNFTLKIRSTKLEDSAMYFCASRRGLYSNQPQHFGDGTRLSIL.

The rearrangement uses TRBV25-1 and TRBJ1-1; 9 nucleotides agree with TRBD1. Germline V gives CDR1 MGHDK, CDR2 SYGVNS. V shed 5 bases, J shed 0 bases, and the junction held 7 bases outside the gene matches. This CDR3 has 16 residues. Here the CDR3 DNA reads TGTGCCAGCAGTCCCGGACAGGGGAACCTGAACACTGAAGCTTTCTTT. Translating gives CASSPGQGNLNTEAFF.

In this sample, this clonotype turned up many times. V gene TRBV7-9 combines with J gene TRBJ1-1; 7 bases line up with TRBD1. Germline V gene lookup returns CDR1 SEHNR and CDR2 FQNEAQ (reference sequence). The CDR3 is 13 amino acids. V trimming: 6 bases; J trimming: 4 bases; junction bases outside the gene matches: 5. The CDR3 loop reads CASSSQGSTEAFF. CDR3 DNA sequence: TGTGCCAGCAGTTCACAGGGGTCCACTGAAGCTTTCTTT. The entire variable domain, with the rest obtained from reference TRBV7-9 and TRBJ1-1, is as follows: DTGVSQNPRHKITKRGQNVTFRCDPISEHNRLYWYRQTLGQGPEFLTYFQNEAQLEKSRLLSDRFSAERPKGSFSTLEIQRTEQGDSAMYLCASSSQGSTEAFFGQGTRLTVV.

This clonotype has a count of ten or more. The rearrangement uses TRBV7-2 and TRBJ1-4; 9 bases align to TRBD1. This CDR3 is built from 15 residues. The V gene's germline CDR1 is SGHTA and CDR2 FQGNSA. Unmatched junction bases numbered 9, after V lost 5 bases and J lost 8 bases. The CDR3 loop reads CASSTYRGLREKLFF. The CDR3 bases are TGTGCCAGCAGCACGTACAGGGGGCTGCGGGAAAAACTGTTTTTT.

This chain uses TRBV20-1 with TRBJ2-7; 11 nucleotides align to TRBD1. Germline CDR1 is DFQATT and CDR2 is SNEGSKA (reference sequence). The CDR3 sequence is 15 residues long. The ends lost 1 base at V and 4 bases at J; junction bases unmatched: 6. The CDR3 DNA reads TGCAGTGCTAGAGCGGGACAGGGGGGTGGGTACGAGCAGTACTTC. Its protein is CSARAGQGGGYEQYF.

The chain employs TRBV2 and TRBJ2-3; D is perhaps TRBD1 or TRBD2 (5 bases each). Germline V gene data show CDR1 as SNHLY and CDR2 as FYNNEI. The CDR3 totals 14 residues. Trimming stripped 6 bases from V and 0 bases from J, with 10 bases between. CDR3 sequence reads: CASRRGASTDTQYF. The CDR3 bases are TGTGCCAGCAGACGGGGCGCTAGCACAGATACGCAGTATTTT.

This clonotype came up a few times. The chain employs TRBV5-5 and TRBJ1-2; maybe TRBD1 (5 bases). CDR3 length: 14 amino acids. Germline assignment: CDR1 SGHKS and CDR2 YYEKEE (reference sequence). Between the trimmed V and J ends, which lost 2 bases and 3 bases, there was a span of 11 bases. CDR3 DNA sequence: TGTGCCAGCAGCTTCGGCAGGGACTACTATGGCTACACCTTC. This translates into CASSFGRDYYGYTF.

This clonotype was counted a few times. Written as DNA, the CDR3 is TGCAGTGCTGAGAGGCGGTCGAGTTATAATTCACCCCTCCACTTT. The encoded protein is CSAERRSSYNSPLHF. V and J are TRBV20-1 and TRBJ1-6; D remains ambiguous. The CDR3 is 15 amino acids. V was clipped by 5 bases and J by 4 bases, with 15 bases between them. CDR1 and CDR2 from the germline V gene are DFQATT and SNEGSKA (reference sequence).

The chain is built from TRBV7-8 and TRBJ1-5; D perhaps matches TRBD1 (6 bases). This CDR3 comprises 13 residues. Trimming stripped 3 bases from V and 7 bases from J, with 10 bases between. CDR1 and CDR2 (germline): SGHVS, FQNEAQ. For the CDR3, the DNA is TGTGCCAGCAGCTTCACAGGGTTGCAGCCCCAGCATTTT. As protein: CASSFTGLQPQHF.

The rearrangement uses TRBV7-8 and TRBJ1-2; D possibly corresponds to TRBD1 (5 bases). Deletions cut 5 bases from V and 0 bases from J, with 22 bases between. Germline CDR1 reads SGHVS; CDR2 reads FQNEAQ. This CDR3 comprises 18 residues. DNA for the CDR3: TGTGCCAGCAGCCAAGGTGGGGCAGGGCAACGGGCTAACTATGGCTACACCTTC. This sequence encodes CASSQGGAGQRANYGYTF.

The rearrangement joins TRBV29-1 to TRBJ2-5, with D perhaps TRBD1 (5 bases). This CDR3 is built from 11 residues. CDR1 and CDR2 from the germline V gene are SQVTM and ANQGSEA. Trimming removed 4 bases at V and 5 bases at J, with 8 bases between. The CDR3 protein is CSVGTLETQYF. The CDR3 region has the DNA TGCAGCGTTGGGACACTGGAGACCCAGTACTTC.

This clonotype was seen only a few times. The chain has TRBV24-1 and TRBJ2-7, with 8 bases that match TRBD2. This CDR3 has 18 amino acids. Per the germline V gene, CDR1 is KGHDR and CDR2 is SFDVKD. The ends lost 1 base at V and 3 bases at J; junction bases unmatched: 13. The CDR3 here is CATSDLVRGGQLDYEQYF. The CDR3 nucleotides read TGTGCCACCAGTGATTTAGTCCGCGGGGGGCAACTAGACTACGAGCAGTACTTC.

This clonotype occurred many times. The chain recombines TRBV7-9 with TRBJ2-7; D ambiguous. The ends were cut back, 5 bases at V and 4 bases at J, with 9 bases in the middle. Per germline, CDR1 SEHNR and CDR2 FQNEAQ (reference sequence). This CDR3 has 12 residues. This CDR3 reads CASSRPNYEQYF. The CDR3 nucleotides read TGTGCCAGCAGCCGACCAAATTACGAGCAGTACTTC.

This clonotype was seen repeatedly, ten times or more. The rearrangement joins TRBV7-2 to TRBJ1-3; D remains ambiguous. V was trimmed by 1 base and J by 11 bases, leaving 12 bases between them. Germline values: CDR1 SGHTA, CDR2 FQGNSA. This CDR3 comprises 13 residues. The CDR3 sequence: CASSLGGLKSIYF. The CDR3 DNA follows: TGTGCCAGCAGCTTAGGAGGACTCAAGTCCATATATTTT.

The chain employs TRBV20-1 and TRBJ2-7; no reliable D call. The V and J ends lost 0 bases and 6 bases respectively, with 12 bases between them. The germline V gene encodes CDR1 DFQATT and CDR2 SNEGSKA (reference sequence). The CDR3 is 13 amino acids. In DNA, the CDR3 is TGCAGTGCTAGAGATTCCGTTTATTCCGAGCAGTACTTC. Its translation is CSARDSVYSEQYF.